This entry describes one TCR beta chain. Its antigen is undetermined. Germline lookup yields CDR1 SGHVS and CDR2 FQNEAQ. There are 17 residues in the CDR3. V shed 5 bases, J shed 2 bases, and the junction held 6 bases outside the gene matches. The sample comes from a study of siplizumab effects on memory and regulatory T cells. Whole-study results and caveats: Of the alloreactive clones, only a minor fraction mapped to unstimulated subsets.

Only in-frame clones appear in the TCRdb table, and some are missing; sequencing was by immunoSEQ multiplex PCR. The data hold about 100,000 clones, with approximately 94% observed a single time. The source material was non-Treg CD4+ T cells sorted from blood. The chain recombines TRBV7-8 with TRBJ2-1, with 13 bases identical to TRBD2. This TCR was sampled from a human donor in good health. Here the CDR3 reads CASSPKGTSGAYNEQFF. The CDR3 coding sequence is TGTGCCAGCAGCCCCAAGGGGACTAGCGGGGCCTACAATGAGCAGTTCTTC. Full variable domain (missing parts from reference TRBV7-8 and TRBJ2-1): GAGVSQSPRYKVAKRGQDVALRCDPISGHVSLFWYQQALGQGPEFLTYFQNEAQLDKSGLPSDRFFAERPEGSVSTLKIQRTQQEDSAVYLCASSPKGTSGAYNEQFFGPGTRLTVL.